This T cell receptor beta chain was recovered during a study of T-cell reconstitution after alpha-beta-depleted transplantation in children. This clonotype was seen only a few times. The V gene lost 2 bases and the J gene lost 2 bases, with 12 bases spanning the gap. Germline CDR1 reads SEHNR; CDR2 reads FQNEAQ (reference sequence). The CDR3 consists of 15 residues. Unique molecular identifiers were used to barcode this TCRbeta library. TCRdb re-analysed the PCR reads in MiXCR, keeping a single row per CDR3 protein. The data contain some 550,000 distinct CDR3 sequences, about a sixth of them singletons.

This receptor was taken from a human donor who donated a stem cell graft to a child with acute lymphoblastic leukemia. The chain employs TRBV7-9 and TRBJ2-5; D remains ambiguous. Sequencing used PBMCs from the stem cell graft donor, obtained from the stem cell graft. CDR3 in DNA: TGTGCCAGCAGCTTACAGGACCCCCCTCAAGAGACCCAGTACTTC. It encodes CASSLQDPPQETQYF. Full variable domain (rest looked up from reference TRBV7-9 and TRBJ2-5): DTGVSQNPRHKITKRGQNVTFRCDPISEHNRLYWYRQTLGQGPEFLTYFQNEAQLEKSRLLSDRFSAERPKGSFSTLEIQRTEQGDSAMYLCASSLQDPPQETQYFGPGTRLLVL.